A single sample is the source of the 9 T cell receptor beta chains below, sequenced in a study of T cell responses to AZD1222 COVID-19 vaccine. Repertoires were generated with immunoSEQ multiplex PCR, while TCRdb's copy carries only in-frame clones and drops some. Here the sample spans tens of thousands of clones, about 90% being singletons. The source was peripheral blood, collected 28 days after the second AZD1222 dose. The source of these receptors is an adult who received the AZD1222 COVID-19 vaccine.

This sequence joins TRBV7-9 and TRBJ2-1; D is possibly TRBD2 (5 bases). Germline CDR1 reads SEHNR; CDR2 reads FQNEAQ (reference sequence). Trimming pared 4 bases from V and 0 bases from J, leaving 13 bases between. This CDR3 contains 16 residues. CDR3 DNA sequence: TGTGCCAGCAGCTCCCCAAGGCGGGTCTCCTACAATGAGCAGTTCTTC. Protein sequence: CASSSPRRVSYNEQFF. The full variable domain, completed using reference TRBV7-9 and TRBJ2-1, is DTGVSQNPRHKITKRGQNVTFRCDPISEHNRLYWYRQTLGQGPEFLTYFQNEAQLEKSRLLSDRFSAERPKGSFSTLEIQRTEQGDSAMYLCASSSPRRVSYNEQFFGPGTRLTVL.

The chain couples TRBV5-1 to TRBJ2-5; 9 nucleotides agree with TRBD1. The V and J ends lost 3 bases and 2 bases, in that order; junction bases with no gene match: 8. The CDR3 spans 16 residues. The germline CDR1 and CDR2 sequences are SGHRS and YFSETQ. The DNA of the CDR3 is TGCGCCAGCAGCTCACCGACAGGGGGGGGTCAAGAGACCCAGTACTTC. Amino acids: CASSSPTGGGQETQYF.

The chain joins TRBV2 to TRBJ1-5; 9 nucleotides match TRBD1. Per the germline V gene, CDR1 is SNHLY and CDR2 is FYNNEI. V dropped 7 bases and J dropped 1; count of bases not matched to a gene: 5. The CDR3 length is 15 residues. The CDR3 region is CASKGQGLSNQPQHF. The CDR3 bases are TGTGCCAGCAAGGGACAGGGATTGAGCAATCAGCCCCAGCATTTT.

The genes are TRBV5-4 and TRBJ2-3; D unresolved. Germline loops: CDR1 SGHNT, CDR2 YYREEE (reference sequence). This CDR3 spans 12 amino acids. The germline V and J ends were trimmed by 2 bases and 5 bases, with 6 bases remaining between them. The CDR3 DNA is TGTGCCAGCAGCTTTGAACAAGATACGCAGTATTTT. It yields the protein CASSFEQDTQYF.

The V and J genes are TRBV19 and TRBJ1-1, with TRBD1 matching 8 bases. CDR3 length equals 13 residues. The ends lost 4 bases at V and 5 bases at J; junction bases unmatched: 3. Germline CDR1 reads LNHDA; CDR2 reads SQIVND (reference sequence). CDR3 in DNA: TGTGCCAGTAGTAGACAGGGGCGAACTGAAGCTTTCTTT. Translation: CASSRQGRTEAFF.

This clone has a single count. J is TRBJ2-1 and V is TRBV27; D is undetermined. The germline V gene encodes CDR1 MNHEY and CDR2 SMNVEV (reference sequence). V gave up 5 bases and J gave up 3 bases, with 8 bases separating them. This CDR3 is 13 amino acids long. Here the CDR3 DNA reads TGTGCCAGCAGTCTTAACGTCTACAATGAGCAGTTCTTC. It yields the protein CASSLNVYNEQFF.

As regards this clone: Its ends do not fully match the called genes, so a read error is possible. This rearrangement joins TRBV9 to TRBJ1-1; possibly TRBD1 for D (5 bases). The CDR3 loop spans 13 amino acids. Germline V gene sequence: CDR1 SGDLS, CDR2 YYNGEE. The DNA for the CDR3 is TGTGCCAGCAGCACCGGGACCGGTACTGAGGCTTTCTTT. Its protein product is CASSTGTGTEAFF.

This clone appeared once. The CDR3 is CATSDLDRATGELFF. CDR3 DNA sequence: TGTGCCACCAGTGATTTGGACAGGGCCACCGGGGAGCTGTTTTTT. The chain has TRBV24-1 and TRBJ2-2, with TRBD1 matching over 7 bases. V was pared by 0 bases and J by 4 bases, with 1 base of the junction left unmatched. This CDR3 contains 15 residues. Looked up from germline, CDR1 is KGHDR and CDR2 is SFDVKD.

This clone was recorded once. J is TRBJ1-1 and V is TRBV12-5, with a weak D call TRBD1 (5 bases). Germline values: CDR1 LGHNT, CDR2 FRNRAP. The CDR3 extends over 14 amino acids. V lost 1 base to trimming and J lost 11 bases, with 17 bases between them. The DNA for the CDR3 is TGTGCTAGTGGTTTGGACCAGGGCAGGGTTGGTGCTTTCTTT. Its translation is CASGLDQGRVGAFF.